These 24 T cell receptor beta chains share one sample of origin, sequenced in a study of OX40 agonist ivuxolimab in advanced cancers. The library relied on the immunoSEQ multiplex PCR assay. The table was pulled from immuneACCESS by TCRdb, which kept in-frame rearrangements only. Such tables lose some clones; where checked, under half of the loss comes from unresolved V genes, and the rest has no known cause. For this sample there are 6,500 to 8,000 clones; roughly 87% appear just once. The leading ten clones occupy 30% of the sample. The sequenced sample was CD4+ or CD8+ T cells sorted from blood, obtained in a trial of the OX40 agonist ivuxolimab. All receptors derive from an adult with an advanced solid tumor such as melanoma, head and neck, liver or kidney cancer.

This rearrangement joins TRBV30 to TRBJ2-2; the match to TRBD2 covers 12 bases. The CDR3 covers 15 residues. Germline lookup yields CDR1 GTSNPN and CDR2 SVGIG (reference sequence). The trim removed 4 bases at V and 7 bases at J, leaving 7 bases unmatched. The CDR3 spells CAWNVLAGGLGELFF. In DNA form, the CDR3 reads TGTGCCTGGAATGTGCTAGCGGGAGGGCTCGGGGAGCTGTTTTTT. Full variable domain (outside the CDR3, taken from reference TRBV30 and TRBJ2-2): SQTIHQWPATLVQPVGSPLSLECTVEGTSNPNLYWYRQAAGRGLQLLFYSVGIGQISSEVPQNLSASRPQDRQFILSSKKLLLSDSGFYLCAWNVLAGGLGELFFGEGSRLTVL.

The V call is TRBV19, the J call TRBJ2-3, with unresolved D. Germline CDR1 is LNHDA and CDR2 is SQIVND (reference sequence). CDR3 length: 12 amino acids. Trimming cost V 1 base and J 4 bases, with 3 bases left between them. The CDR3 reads CASSIAADTQYF. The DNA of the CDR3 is TGTGCCAGTAGTATAGCAGCAGATACGCAGTATTTT.

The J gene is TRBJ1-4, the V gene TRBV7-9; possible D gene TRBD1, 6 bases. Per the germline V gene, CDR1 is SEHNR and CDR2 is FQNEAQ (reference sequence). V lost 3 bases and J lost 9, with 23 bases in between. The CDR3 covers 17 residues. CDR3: CASSLVAPAQGRQKLFF. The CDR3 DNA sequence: TGTGCCAGCAGCTTGGTGGCCCCGGCGCAGGGGAGACAAAAACTGTTTTTT.

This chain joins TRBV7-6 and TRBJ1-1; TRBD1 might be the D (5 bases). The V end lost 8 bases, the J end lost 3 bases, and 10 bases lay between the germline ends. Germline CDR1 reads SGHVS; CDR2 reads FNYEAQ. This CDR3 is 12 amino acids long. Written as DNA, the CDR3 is TGTGCCAGCTCGGGGGGTCACACTGAAGCTTTCTTT. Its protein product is CASSGGHTEAFF.

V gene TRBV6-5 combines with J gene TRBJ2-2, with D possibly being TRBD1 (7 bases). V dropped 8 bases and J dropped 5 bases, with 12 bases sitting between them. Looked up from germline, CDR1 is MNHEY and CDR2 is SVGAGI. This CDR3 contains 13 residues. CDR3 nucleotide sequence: TGTGCCAGCTCCTCAGGGGGGACCGGGGAGCTGTTTTTT. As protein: CASSSGGTGELFF.

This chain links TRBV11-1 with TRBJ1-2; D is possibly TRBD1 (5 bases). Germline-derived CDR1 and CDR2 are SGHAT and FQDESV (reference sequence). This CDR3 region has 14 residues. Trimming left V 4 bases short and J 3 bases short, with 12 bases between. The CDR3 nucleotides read TGTGCCAGCAGCTCATCCGGGGCGGACTATGGCTACACCTTC. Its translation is CASSSSGADYGYTF.

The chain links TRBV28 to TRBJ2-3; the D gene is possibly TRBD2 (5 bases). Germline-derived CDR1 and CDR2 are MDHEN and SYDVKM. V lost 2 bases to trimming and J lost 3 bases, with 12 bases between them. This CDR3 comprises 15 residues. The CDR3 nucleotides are TGTGCCAGCAGTTTACTGGGTACGGGGACAGATACGCAGTATTTT. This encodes CASSLLGTGTDTQYF.

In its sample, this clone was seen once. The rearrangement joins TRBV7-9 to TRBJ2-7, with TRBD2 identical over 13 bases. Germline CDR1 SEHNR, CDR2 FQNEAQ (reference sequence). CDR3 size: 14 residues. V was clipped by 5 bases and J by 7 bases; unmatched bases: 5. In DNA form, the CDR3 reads TGTGCCAGCAGCCCTGGGACTAGCGGGATAGAGCAGTACTTC. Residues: CASSPGTSGIEQYF.

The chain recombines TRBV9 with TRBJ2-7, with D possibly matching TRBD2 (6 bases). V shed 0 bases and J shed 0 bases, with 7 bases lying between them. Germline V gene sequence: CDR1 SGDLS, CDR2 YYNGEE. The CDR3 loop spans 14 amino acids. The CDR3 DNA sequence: TGTGCCAGCAGCGTAGTCGGGAGCTCCTACGAGCAGTACTTC. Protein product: CASSVVGSSYEQYF. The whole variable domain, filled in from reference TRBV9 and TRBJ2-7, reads DSGVTQTPKHLITATGQRVTLRCSPRSGDLSVYWYQQSLDQGLQFLIQYYNGEERAKGNILERFSAQQFPDLHSELNLSSLELGDSALYFCASSVVGSSYEQYFGPGTRLTVT.

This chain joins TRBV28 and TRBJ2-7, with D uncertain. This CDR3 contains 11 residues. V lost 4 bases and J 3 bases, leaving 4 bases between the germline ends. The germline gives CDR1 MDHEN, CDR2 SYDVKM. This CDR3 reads CASSWDYEQYF. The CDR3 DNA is TGTGCCAGCAGTTGGGACTACGAGCAGTACTTC.

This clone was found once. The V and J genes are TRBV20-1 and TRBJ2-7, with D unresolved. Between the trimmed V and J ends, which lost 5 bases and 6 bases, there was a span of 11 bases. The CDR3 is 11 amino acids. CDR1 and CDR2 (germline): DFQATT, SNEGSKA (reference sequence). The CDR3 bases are TGCAGTGCTCCCCCGCGGTGCGAGCAGTACTTC. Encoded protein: CSAPPRCEQYF.

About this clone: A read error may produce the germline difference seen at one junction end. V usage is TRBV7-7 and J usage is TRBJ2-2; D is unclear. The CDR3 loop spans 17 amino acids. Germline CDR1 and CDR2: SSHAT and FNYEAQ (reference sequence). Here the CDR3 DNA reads TGTGCTAGCAGCCCCCAAGCACGGGTCCTTCTTACCGGGGAGCTGTTTTTT. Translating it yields CASSPQARVLLTGELFF.

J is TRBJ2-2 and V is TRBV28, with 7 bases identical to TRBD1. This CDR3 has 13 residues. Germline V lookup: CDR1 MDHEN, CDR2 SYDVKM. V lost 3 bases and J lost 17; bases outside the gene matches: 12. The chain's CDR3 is CASSLGRQGQPFF. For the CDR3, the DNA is TGTGCCAGCAGTTTGGGACGACAGGGCCAACCATTTTTT.

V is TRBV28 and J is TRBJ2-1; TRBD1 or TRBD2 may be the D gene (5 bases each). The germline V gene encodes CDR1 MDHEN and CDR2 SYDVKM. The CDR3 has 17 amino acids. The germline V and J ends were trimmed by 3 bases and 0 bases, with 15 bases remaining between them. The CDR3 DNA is TGTGCCAGCAGTTTCCCTCCGGGACCGAGCTCCTACAATGAGCAGTTCTTC. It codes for CASSFPPGPSSYNEQFF. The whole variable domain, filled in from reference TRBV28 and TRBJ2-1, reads DVKVTQSSRYLVKRTGEKVFLECVQDMDHENMFWYRQDPGLGLRLIYFSYDVKMKEKGDIPEGYSVSREKKERFSLILESASTNQTSMYLCASSFPPGPSSYNEQFFGPGTRLTVL.

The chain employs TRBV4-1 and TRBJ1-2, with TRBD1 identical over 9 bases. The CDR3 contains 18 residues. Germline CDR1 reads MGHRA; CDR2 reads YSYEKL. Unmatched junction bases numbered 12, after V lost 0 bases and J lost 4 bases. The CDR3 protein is CASSQDRALDRGAYGYTF. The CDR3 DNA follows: TGCGCCAGCAGCCAAGATAGGGCTTTGGACAGGGGTGCCTATGGCTACACCTTC.

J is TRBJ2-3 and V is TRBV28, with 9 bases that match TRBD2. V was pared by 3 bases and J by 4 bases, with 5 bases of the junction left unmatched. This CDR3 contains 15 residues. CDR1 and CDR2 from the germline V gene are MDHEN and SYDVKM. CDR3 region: CASSFVAGAPDTQYF. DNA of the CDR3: TGTGCCAGCAGTTTTGTAGCGGGAGCCCCAGATACGCAGTATTTT. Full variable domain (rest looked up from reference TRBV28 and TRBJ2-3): DVKVTQSSRYLVKRTGEKVFLECVQDMDHENMFWYRQDPGLGLRLIYFSYDVKMKEKGDIPEGYSVSREKKERFSLILESASTNQTSMYLCASSFVAGAPDTQYFGPGTRLTVL.

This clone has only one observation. The CDR3 sequence is CASSQETGWNSYEQYF. CDR3 bases: TGCGCCAGCAGCCAAGAAACGGGATGGAACTCCTACGAGCAGTACTTC. This rearrangement joins TRBV4-1 to TRBJ2-7; D perhaps matches TRBD2 (5 bases). The germline V and J ends were trimmed by 0 bases and 0 bases, with 12 bases remaining between them. Per germline, CDR1 MGHRA and CDR2 YSYEKL. The CDR3 is 16 residues long.

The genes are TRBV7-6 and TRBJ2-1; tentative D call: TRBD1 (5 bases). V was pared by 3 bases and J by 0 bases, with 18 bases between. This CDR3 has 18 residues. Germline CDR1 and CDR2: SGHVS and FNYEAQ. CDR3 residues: CASSFETAPTSSYNEQFF. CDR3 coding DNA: TGTGCCAGCAGCTTCGAGACAGCCCCAACCTCCTCCTACAATGAGCAGTTCTTC.

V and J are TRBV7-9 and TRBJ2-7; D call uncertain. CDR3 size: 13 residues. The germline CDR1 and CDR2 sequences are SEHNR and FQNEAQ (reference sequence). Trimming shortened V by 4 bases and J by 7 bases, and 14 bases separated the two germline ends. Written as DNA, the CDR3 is TGTGCCAGCAGCTATAGCAGCCTTTGGGAGCAGTACTTC. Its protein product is CASSYSSLWEQYF.

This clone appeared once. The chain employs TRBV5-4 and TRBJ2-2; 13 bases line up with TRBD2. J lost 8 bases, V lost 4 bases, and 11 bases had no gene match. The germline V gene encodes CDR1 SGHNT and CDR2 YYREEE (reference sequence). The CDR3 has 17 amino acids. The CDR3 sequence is CASSSGLAGAQSGELFF. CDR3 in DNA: TGTGCCAGCAGCAGCGGACTAGCGGGAGCCCAGTCTGGGGAGCTGTTTTTT.

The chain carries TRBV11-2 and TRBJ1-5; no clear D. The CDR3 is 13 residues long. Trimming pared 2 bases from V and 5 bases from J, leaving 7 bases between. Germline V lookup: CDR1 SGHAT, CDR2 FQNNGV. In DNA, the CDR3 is TGTGCCAGCAGCTTATACGGCCATCAGCCCCAGCATTTT. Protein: CASSLYGHQPQHF.

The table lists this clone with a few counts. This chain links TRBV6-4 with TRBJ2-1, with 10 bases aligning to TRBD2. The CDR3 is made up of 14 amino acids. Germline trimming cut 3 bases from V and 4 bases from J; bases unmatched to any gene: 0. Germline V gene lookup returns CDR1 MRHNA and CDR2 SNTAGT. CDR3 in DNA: TGTGCCAGCAGTGAAGCGGGAGGGTACAATGAGCAGTTCTTC. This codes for CASSEAGGYNEQFF.

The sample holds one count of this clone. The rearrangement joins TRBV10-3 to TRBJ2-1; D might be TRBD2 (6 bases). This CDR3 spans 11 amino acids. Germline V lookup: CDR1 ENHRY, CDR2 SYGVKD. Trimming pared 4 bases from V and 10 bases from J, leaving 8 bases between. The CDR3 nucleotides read TGTGCCATCAGTGGGGGGGAAGAGCAGTTCTTC. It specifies CAISGGEEQFF.

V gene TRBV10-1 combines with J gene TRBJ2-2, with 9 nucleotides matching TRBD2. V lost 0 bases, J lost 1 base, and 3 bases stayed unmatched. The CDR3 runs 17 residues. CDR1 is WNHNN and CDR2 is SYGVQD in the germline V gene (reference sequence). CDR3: CASSESISGRNTGELFF. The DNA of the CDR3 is TGCGCCAGCAGTGAGTCGATTAGCGGGAGGAACACCGGGGAGCTGTTTTTT.